This TCR beta chain is from a study of blood T cell repertoires in COVID-19. TCRdb's copy holds only in-frame clones and misses some; the assay was immunoSEQ multiplex PCR. This sample has about 200,000 clones, with about 86% found just once. The germline V gene has CDR1 SNHLY and CDR2 FYNNEI. J lost 5 bases, V lost 7 bases, and 6 bases had no gene match. CDR3 size: 13 residues. The source is a woman aged 70-85 years with acute or convalescent COVID-19. Material for sequencing was peripheral blood. The V and J genes are TRBV2 and TRBJ2-5, with TRBD2 identical over 8 bases. The DNA for the CDR3 is TGTGCCAGCAACGGGGGGGCGCGGGAGACCCAGTACTTC. Translating gives CASNGGARETQYF.